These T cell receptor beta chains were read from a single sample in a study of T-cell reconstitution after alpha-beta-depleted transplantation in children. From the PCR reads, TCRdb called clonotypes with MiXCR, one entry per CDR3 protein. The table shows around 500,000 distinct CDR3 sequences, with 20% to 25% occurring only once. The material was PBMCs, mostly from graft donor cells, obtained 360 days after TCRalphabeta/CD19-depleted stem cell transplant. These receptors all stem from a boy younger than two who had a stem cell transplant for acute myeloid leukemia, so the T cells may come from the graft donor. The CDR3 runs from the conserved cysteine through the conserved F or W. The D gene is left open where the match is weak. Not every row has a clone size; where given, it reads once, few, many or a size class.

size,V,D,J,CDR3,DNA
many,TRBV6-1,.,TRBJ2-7,CASTVGGFGYEQYF,TGTGCCAGCACCGTAGGGGGTTTCGGCTACGAGCAGTACTTC
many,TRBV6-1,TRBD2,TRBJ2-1,CASNTPAEGGDNEQFF,TGTGCCAGCAACACCCCGGCAGAGGGAGGGGACAATGAGCAGTTCTTC
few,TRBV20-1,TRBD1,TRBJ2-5,CSARVPGQLAQYF,TGCAGTGCTAGAGTTCCGGGACAGCTGGCCCAGTACTTC
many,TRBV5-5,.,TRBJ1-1,CASSLPGDTEAFF,TGTGCCAGCAGCTTGCCGGGAGACACTGAAGCTTTCTTT
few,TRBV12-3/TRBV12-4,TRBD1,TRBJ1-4,CASSFDREVEKLFF,TGTGCCAGCAGTTTCGACAGGGAGGTTGAAAAACTGTTTTTT
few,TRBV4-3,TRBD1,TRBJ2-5,CASSRGTGDQETQYF,TGCGCCAGCAGCCGCGGAACAGGGGACCAAGAGACCCAGTACTTC
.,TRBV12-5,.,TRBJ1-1,CASGPRTEINTEAFF,TGTGCTAGTGGTCCCCGGACAGAAATAAACACTGAAGCTTTCTTT
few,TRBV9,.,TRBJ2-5,CASSVGVVEGKETQYF,TGTGCCAGCAGCGTAGGTGTGGTAGAGGGGAAAGAGACCCAGTACTTC
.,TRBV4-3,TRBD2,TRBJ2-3,CASSQVGLADSTDTQYF,TGCGCCAGCAGCCAAGTGGGACTAGCGGACTCCACAGATACGCAGTATTTT
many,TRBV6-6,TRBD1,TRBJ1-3,CASTWTGDGSGNTIYF,TGTGCCAGCACCTGGACAGGAGATGGCTCTGGAAACACCATATATTTT
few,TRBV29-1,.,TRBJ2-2,CSVCRDRSAGGNTGELFF,TGCAGCGTCTGCCGGGACAGATCCGCGGGGGGGAACACCGGGGAGCTGTTTTTT
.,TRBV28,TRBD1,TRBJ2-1,CASSLLWDRAYNEQFF,TGTGCCAGCAGCCTATTATGGGACAGGGCCTACAATGAGCAGTTCTTC
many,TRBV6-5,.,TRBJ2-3,CASSHRRGALGTDTQYF,TGTGCCAGCAGCCACAGGCGGGGCGCATTGGGCACAGATACGCAGTATTTT
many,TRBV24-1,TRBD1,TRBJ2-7,CATSAGTGDDEQYF,TGTGCCACCTCGGCCGGGACAGGGGATGACGAGCAGTACTTC
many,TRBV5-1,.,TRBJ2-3,CASSLDLPNTDTQYF,TGCGCCAGCAGCTTGGATTTACCCAACACAGATACGCAGTATTTT
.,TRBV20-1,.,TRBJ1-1,CSAVHRADTEAFF,TGCAGTGCTGTCCACAGGGCTGACACTGAAGCTTTCTTT
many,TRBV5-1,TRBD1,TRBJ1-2,CASSWGQGTSNYGYTF,TGCGCCAGCAGCTGGGGACAGGGAACATCCAACTATGGCTACACCTTC
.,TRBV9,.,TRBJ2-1,CASSVGGGGLPYNEQFF,TGTGCCAGCAGCGTAGGGGGGGGCGGGCTCCCGTACAATGAGCAGTTCTTC
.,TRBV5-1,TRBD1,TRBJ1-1,CASSRDRGLRTEAFF,TGCGCCAGCAGCCGGGACAGGGGTTTGAGGACTGAAGCTTTCTTT
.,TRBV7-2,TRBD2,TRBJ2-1,CASSLLAGQQFF,TGTGCCAGCAGCCTGTTAGCGGGGCAGCAGTTCTTC
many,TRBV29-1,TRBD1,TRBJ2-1,CSVEEDRAYNEQFF,TGCAGCGTTGAAGAGGACAGGGCCTACAATGAGCAGTTCTTC
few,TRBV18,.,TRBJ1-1,CASSPRGSGDTEAFF,TGTGCCAGCTCACCAAGAGGTTCGGGGGACACTGAAGCTTTCTTT
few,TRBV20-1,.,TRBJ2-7,CSARDRETGTYEQYF,TGCAGTGCTAGAGATCGCGAGACAGGAACCTACGAGCAGTACTTC
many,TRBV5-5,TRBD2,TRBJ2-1,CASSLTSGEYNEQFF,TGTGCCAGCAGCTTGACTAGCGGGGAATACAATGAGCAGTTCTTC
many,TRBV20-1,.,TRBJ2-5,CSARDSVWETQYF,TGCAGTGCTAGAGATAGTGTATGGGAGACCCAGTACTTC
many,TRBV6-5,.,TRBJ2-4,CASSSLIAKNIQYF,TGTGCCAGCAGTTCGTTAATAGCCAAAAACATTCAGTACTTC
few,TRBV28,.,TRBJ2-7,CASSFKRFHEQYF,TGTGCCAGCAGTTTCAAACGTTTCCACGAGCAGTACTTC
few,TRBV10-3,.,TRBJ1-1,CATYSGPRLNTEAFF,TGTGCCACGTACTCGGGACCGCGGCTGAACACTGAAGCTTTCTTT
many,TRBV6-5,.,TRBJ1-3,CASSFGGTGNTIYF,TGTGCCAGCAGTTTCGGGGGTACTGGAAACACCATATATTTT